These 9 T cell receptor beta chains came from one sample sequenced in a study of T-cell reconstitution after alpha-beta-depleted transplantation in children. Molecular barcoding with unique molecular identifiers was used for the TCRbeta library. TCRdb recomputed calls from the PCR reads with MiXCR, one row per CDR3 protein. This table has about 830,000 distinct CDR3 sequences, about 16% appearing once. This material consisted of PBMCs, mostly from graft donor cells, taken 360 days after TCRalphabeta/CD19-depleted stem cell transplant. These receptors originate from a male patient between 5 and 17 years old who had a stem cell transplant for acute lymphoblastic leukemia, so the T cells may come from the graft donor.

In this sample, this clonotype turned up many times. The V gene is TRBV5-1, the J gene TRBJ2-1; 16 bases are a match to TRBD2. The V gene's germline CDR1 is SGHRS and CDR2 YFSETQ. V dropped 3 bases and J dropped 7; count of bases not matched to a gene: 4. This CDR3 spans 16 amino acids. The DNA for the CDR3 is TGCGCCAGCAGCTGGGGACTAGCGGGAGGGCATAATGAGCAGTTCTTC. This encodes CASSWGLAGGHNEQFF.

This chain links TRBV4-2 with TRBJ2-7; 9 bases agree with TRBD1. The V and J ends lost 4 bases and 6 bases, in that order; junction bases with no gene match: 19. Germline CDR1 LGHNA, CDR2 YNFKEQ. The CDR3 runs to 18 residues. As DNA, the CDR3 is TGTGCCAGCAGCCCCGGATCCCCCGGGACAGGGCTATTGGGCGAGCAGTACTTC. This sequence encodes CASSPGSPGTGLLGEQYF.

V gene TRBV7-9 combines with J gene TRBJ2-7; 10 nucleotides line up with TRBD2. The germline gives CDR1 SEHNR, CDR2 FQNEAQ (reference sequence). CDR3 length: 16 amino acids. J was trimmed by 0 bases and V by 3 bases; bases with no gene match: 5. CDR3 in amino acids: CASSFPGTSASYEQYF. CDR3 in DNA: TGTGCCAGCAGCTTCCCTGGGACTAGCGCCTCCTACGAGCAGTACTTC.

This clonotype was detected only a few times. The chain carries TRBV9 and TRBJ1-2, with D uncertain. Germline V gene data show CDR1 as SGDLS and CDR2 as YYNGEE. Trimming removed 4 bases from V and 0 bases from J, with 1 base in between. The CDR3 runs to 11 residues. The DNA of the CDR3 is TGTGCCAGCAGCACTAACTATGGCTACACCTTC. Translating gives CASSTNYGYTF.

The chain employs TRBV7-2 and TRBJ2-3; either TRBD1 or TRBD2 may supply D (5 bases each). Trimming pared 5 bases from V and 3 bases from J, leaving 18 bases between. CDR1 and CDR2 (germline): SGHTA, FQGNSA. The CDR3 has 16 amino acids. The CDR3: CASSIPGPAFTDTQYF. CDR3 DNA sequence: TGTGCCAGCAGCATTCCGGGGCCAGCTTTTACAGATACGCAGTATTTT. The full variable domain, completed using reference TRBV7-2 and TRBJ2-3, is GAGVSQSPSNKVTEKGKDVELRCDPISGHTALYWYRQSLGQGLEFLIYFQGNSAPDKSGLPSDRFSAERTGGSVSTLTIQRTQQEDSAVYLCASSIPGPAFTDTQYFGPGTRLTVL.

This clonotype was seen at least ten times. This rearrangement joins TRBV9 to TRBJ1-2; D is unclear. V lost 5 bases and J 0 bases, leaving 14 bases between the germline ends. The CDR3 is 15 amino acids. CDR1 and CDR2 (germline): SGDLS, YYNGEE. CDR3 in amino acids: CASRTTVGTNYGYTF. The CDR3 DNA sequence: TGTGCCAGCAGAACGACTGTCGGTACTAACTATGGCTACACCTTC.

This clonotype has just a few counts. The chain links TRBV7-2 to TRBJ2-7; tentative D call: TRBD1 (6 bases). This CDR3 spans 13 amino acids. Germline CDR1 SGHTA, CDR2 FQGNSA. V dropped 4 bases and J dropped 3 bases, with 10 bases sitting between them. CDR3 residues: CASSWVGGYEQYF. CDR3 nucleotide sequence: TGTGCCAGCAGCTGGGTAGGGGGCTACGAGCAGTACTTC.

The chain couples TRBV20-1 to TRBJ1-6; possible D gene TRBD1, 5 bases. CDR1 DFQATT and CDR2 SNEGSKA come from the germline V gene (reference sequence). The CDR3 loop spans 14 amino acids. V lost 6 bases, J lost 5 bases, and 14 bases lay in between. This CDR3 reads CSADPGLDNSPLHF. In DNA, the CDR3 is TGCAGTGCGGATCCGGGACTGGATAATTCACCCCTCCACTTT.

This sequence joins TRBV7-2 and TRBJ1-1, with 9 bases aligning to TRBD1. Per the germline V gene, CDR1 is SGHTA and CDR2 is FQGNSA. V lost 5 bases, J lost 6 bases, and 7 bases stayed unmatched. The CDR3 is made up of 14 amino acids. The CDR3 loop reads CASSVNRGQAEAFF. The CDR3, as DNA: TGTGCCAGCAGCGTCAACAGGGGGCAGGCTGAAGCTTTCTTT.